This TCR beta chain was captured in a study of blood T cells in healthy people across ages. Overall study findings and caveats: Long-lived and aged donors differed, with more naive CD4+ cells and higher diversity in the long-lived. With unsorted PBMCs, a conclusive comparison of naive versus antigen-experienced cells was not possible.

A note on this clonotype: The antigen is not known.

Together with a sample-barcoded 5' primer, a J-beta primer mix was included in a second PCR lasting 7 to 11 cycles. Each cDNA was tagged by a template-switch adaptor containing 12 random nucleotides. One entry per CDR3 protein results from TCRdb running MiXCR on the 5' RACE reads. Altogether about a million distinct CDR3 sequences are present, roughly two fifths being singletons, with the ten largest covering roughly 13%. The CDR3 has 14 amino acids. Germline-derived CDR1 and CDR2 are LGHNA and YNFKEQ. V was shortened by 1 base and J by 4 bases, with 8 bases between the two germline ends. The J gene is TRBJ2-4, the V gene TRBV4-2, with D perhaps matching TRBD1 or TRBD2 (5 bases each). This sequence originates from a man younger than 35 in good health. The material sequenced was blood. The CDR3 DNA reads as TGTGCCAGCAGCCAAGGGGGGACGAAAAACATTCAGTACTTC. Protein: CASSQGGTKNIQYF.